This T cell receptor beta chain comes out of a study of T cell responses to AZD1222 COVID-19 vaccine (dated by TCRdb to the early 2020s). The study in broad terms: TCR sequencing covered some 240 trial participants: 207 given two doses of AZD1222 and 26 given two doses of MenACWY control vaccine. Trial participants were enrolled into age subgroups of 18-55, 56-69 and 70-plus years, which contained 148, 28 and 57 TCR-sequenced participants, respectively. The full study reports these points: Most participants were white British and females outnumbered males, and the authors suggested that clonal diversity may have been underestimated. Reportedly, close to half of the unique spike-specific TCRs recognized epitopes lying outside the regions that are mutated in the B.1.351 and B.1.1.7 variants. Because no day 14 peak-response samples were available, the repertoires could be characterized only after the peak T cell response. In the small 56-69-year group, the increase in depth fell short of significance, most likely because of low power. Vaccine-associated CD4 TCRs spanned the whole spike protein, with dominant responses in regions 160-218 and 743-854. After two AZD1222 doses, spike-specific TCR breadth and depth were significantly higher than at day 0 and than in MenACWY recipients. Conclusions about previously exposed vaccinees are limited, since just 6 or 7 AZD1222 recipients were seropositive for SARS-CoV-2 at baseline.

The trim is 2 bases for V and 1 base for J, with a gap of 11 bases between the germline ends. Taken from cysteine to phenylalanine, the CDR3 has 15 residues. Just CDR3 DNA is preserved here, 45 bases in frame from base 1. Sequences SGHTA (CDR1) and FQGNSA (CDR2) are obtained from the germline V gene. The sample's time point label, decoded: baseline before first vaccination. The treatment or condition label, as the study defines it: meningococcal conjugate vaccine given as trial control. Vaccinee samples were obtained from the UK trials COV001 and COV002, which included a single-blind randomized controlled phase 2/3 trial of AZD1222 (ChAdOx1 nCoV-19) in healthy adults. For TCRbeta chain sequencing, PBMC samples from trial participants were taken at day 0 and at day 28 after the second dose. A word on this clone: The antigen this receptor binds is unknown. Per-base qualities were not stored, and no clone one base away is much larger.

The CDR3 regions of human TCRbeta chains were analyzed by immunosequencing. Regarding the original processing steps: TCRs in the repertoires were compared against a reference library of SARS-CoV-2-specific TCRs that had been generated with the MIRA antigen-specificity platform. Breadth was defined as the fraction of unique TCRs that were SARS-CoV-2-associated. Depth was defined as the fraction of total T cells that were SARS-CoV-2-associated. Using the MIRA data, every spike-specific TCR was mapped to the spike region that the TCR reacted to and assigned to either a CD4 or a CD8 class. Log10-transformed breadth and depth values were compared by one-way ANOVA with Sidak's multiple comparisons tests. Held by TCRdb, this immuneACCESS table contains in-frame sequences only and omits some clones. Under half of the omission traces to an unresolved V gene where checked; the cause of the rest is unknown. That table furnishes V, J and clone size, whereas the DNA furnished D and trimming. For this sample the table gives 120,000 to 150,000 clones, of which 80% to 95% were detected only once. Of the sample, 2.5% to 3% is held by the ten largest clones.

The sample in question was peripheral blood, obtained on day 0 of MenACWY control vaccination. The sequence is built from TRBV7-2 and TRBJ1-1, with the identity of the D gene unclear. This receptor was obtained from an adult in good health. The DNA is as follows: TGTGCCAGCAGCTTATTGGGCAACAGGAACACTGAAGCTTTCTTT. This is translated as CASSLLGNRNTEAFF.